This TCR beta chain was documented in a study of cytomegalovirus exposure and HLA in healthy donors. As for the study in general: Inside one of the first data releases sat about 91 million unique TCRs taken from HLA-typed donors.

This CDR3 is 12 amino acids long. Germline CDR1 reads SNHLY; CDR2 reads FYNNEI. Overall study findings and caveats: Across all donors, roughly uniform sequencing depth was an assumption of the presence/absence analyses. Analysis performed later showed TCR beta chains linked to HLA being more clonally expanded than equally common others.

In regard to this clone: Its antigen is currently unknown. Relative to the germline gene, one junction end is altered; a read error may explain this.

Amplification used 60 Vbeta primers and 13 Jbeta primers. Some clones are missing from TCRdb's copy, which holds only in-frame ones; the method was immunoSEQ multiplex PCR. Of approximately 150,000 clones in the sample, roughly 80% are singletons; the top ten hold less than 15%. V usage is TRBV2 and J usage is TRBJ2-7; D possibly matches TRBD1 or TRBD2 (5 bases each). The clonotype originates from a man in his forties in good health and CMV-seropositive. Material: PBMCs. CDR3 residues: CAGREYVYEQYF. As DNA, the CDR3 is TGTGCCGGCAGGGAGTATGTCTACGAGCAGTACTTC.